This TCR beta chain was captured in a study of OX40 agonist ivuxolimab in advanced cancers. Across the study: Three patients responded partially, comprising one with hepatocellular carcinoma and two with cutaneous melanoma. General observations from the study: Partial responders receiving 0.1-3.0 mg/kg showed among the lowest clonal expansion. Certain nonresponding patients likewise had low normalized T-cell clonal expansion. Doses of 0.1 to 3.0 mg/kg were accompanied by clonal expansion of CD4+ and CD8+ blood T cells by week 6.

Some clones are missing from TCRdb's copy, which holds only in-frame ones; the method was immunoSEQ multiplex PCR. The sample contains 67,000 or so clones, 88% of which appear only once. Germline loops: CDR1 LNHNV, CDR2 YYDKDF (reference sequence). Trimming cost V 8 bases and J 0 bases; bases outside gene matches: 6. The CDR3 is 15 residues long. Of note for this clone: Its antigen is unidentified.

The receptor was derived from an adult with an advanced solid tumor such as melanoma, head and neck, liver or kidney cancer. The sequences come from CD4+ or CD8+ T cells sorted from blood, collected in a trial of the OX40 agonist ivuxolimab. The genes are TRBV15 and TRBJ2-4; 8 nucleotides agree with TRBD2. The CDR3 sequence: CATRGGRLAKNIQYF. The CDR3 DNA follows: TGTGCCACCCGGGGGGGACGGCTAGCCAAAAACATTCAGTACTTC.